The 28 T cell receptor beta chains reported below all come from one sample, sequenced in a study of T cells in Graves' hyperthyroidism and ophthalmopathy. TCR beta CDR3 regions were amplified from RNA. The HTBI primer set was used in a first-round RT-PCR of the TCR CDR3. TCRdb re-called the multiplex PCR reads with MiXCR, one entry per CDR3 protein. This table has fewer than 850,000 distinct CDR3 sequences, 15% to 20% appearing once. Specimen: blood. Receptors were obtained from a man aged 45-65 years with Graves' hyperthyroidism.

This clonotype has just a few counts. The chain couples TRBV3-1 to TRBJ2-1, with 7 nucleotides matching TRBD2. Losses at the gene ends were 5 bases for V and 5 bases for J; bases not matched to a gene: 6. This CDR3 is 14 amino acids long. Germline V gene lookup returns CDR1 LGHDT and CDR2 YNNKEL (reference sequence). In DNA, the CDR3 is TGTGCCAGCAGCATCGGGACTATTAACAATGAGCAGTTCTTC. Translation: CASSIGTINNEQFF.

At least ten counts were recorded for this clonotype. The chain couples TRBV27 to TRBJ1-6; D gene unclear. Germline values: CDR1 MNHEY, CDR2 SMNVEV (reference sequence). V gave up 0 bases and J gave up 6 bases, with 12 bases separating them. CDR3 size: 16 residues. The CDR3, as DNA: TGTGCCAGCAGTTTATCGTCCCCCAGGAGTAATTCACCCCTCCACTTT. Encoded protein: CASSLSSPRSNSPLHF.

This clonotype was seen many times. The genes are TRBV29-1 and TRBJ2-1; 9 nucleotides agree with TRBD2. Per germline, CDR1 SQVTM and CDR2 ANQGSEA. The CDR3 consists of 15 residues. After removal of 4 bases from V and 7 bases from J, the junction contained 11 bases not matched to a gene. Here the CDR3 reads CSVVKSSGAKNEQFF. In nucleotides, the CDR3 is TGCAGCGTTGTGAAGTCTAGCGGGGCAAAAAATGAGCAGTTCTTC.

Many counts were recorded for this clonotype. The rearrangement uses TRBV6-1 and TRBJ1-6; D not certain. This CDR3 has 14 amino acids. CDR1 and CDR2 (germline): MNHNS, SASEGT. Trimming removed 7 bases from V and 0 bases from J, with 7 bases in between. The CDR3 sequence is CASTRSSYNSPLHF. The DNA of the CDR3 is TGTGCCAGCACGCGTAGCTCCTATAATTCACCCCTCCACTTT.

This clonotype has a single count. An end of the junction differs from the germline gene, which may be a read error. V and J are TRBV7-2 and TRBJ2-7; TRBD1 agrees at 7 bases. Germline CDR1 reads SGHTA; CDR2 reads FQGNSA. This CDR3 contains 12 residues. This CDR3 is CVSSPDRAGQYF. In nucleotides, the CDR3 is TGTGTCAGCAGCCCCGACAGGGCCGGGCAGTACTTC. Filled out from reference TRBV7-2 and TRBJ2-7, the complete variable domain reads GAGVSQSPSNKVTEKGKDVELRCDPISGHTALYWYRQSLGQGLEFLIYFQGNSAPDKSGLPSDRFSAERTGGSVSTLTIQRTQQEDSAVYLCVSSPDRAGQYFGPGTRLTVT.

This chain joins TRBV7-9 and TRBJ2-5; the D is unclear. The germline V gene has CDR1 SEHNR and CDR2 FQNEAQ (reference sequence). V gave up 3 bases and J gave up 5 bases, with 19 bases separating them. This CDR3 is 16 amino acids long. The CDR3 reads CASSFGVPDLGETQYF. In DNA form, the CDR3 reads TGTGCCAGCAGCTTTGGGGTTCCGGACCTTGGGGAGACCCAGTACTTC.

This chain joins TRBV6-1 and TRBJ1-3; possibly TRBD1 for D (5 bases). V was clipped by 6 bases and J by 4 bases, with 13 bases between them. Germline V lookup: CDR1 MNHNS, CDR2 SASEGT. The CDR3 contains 14 residues. The CDR3 DNA is TGTGCCAGCAGCAGGGCCGAGAGAGGAAACACCATATATTTT. Translating gives CASSRAERGNTIYF.

This clonotype was detected ten times or more. The V gene is TRBV5-1, the J gene TRBJ1-3; D remains unclear. Germline lookup yields CDR1 SGHRS and CDR2 YFSETQ. CDR3 length: 12 residues. The V and J ends lost 1 base and 4 bases respectively, with 3 bases between them. CDR3 protein: CASSLYGNTIYF. As DNA, the CDR3 is TGCGCCAGCAGCTTGTACGGAAACACCATATATTTT.

Note on this clonotype: A read error may produce the germline difference seen at one junction end. V usage is TRBV19 and J usage is TRBJ2-3; TRBD1 is a possible D gene (6 bases). There are 16 residues in the CDR3. Germline lookup yields CDR1 LNHDA and CDR2 SQIVND (reference sequence). The CDR3 DNA follows: TGTGCCAGTAGTAAGGGCTGGAGACAGGCGACAGATACGCGGTATTTT. It encodes CASSKGWRQATDTRYF.

This clonotype was observed a handful of times. A read error is likely, as this CDR3 ends without the conserved phenylalanine or tryptophan. The gene calls are TRBV18 and TRBJ1-2; 7 bases agree with TRBD1. The CDR3 extends over 15 amino acids. The ends lost 3 bases at V and 7 bases at J; junction bases unmatched: 11. The germline V gene has CDR1 KGHSH and CDR2 LQKENI. CDR3: CASSPTGELFSGYTL. Written as DNA, the CDR3 is TGTGCCAGCTCACCTACAGGGGAACTTTTCTCTGGCTACACCCTC.

This clonotype was detected only a few times. The rearrangement uses TRBV9 and TRBJ1-2, with 10 bases fitting TRBD1. Germline CDR1 reads SGDLS; CDR2 reads YYNGEE. The junction had 2 bases not matched to a gene; V was cut back by 0 bases and J by 3 bases. The CDR3 has 15 amino acids. In DNA, the CDR3 is TGTGCCAGCAGCGTAGAGGGGACAGGGGACTATGGCTACACCTTC. It translates to CASSVEGTGDYGYTF.

This chain connects TRBV20-1 to TRBJ1-5; TRBD1 matches at 7 bases. Unmatched junction bases numbered 11, after V lost 0 bases and J lost 0 bases. CDR1 and CDR2 from the germline V gene are DFQATT and SNEGSKA (reference sequence). This CDR3 is 18 amino acids long. This CDR3 is CSARDLRTGYDSNQPQHF. Here the CDR3 DNA reads TGCAGTGCTAGAGATCTCAGGACAGGCTACGATAGCAATCAGCCCCAGCATTTT.

This sequence joins TRBV7-2 and TRBJ2-3, with D possibly being TRBD1 (5 bases). Germline V gene lookup returns CDR1 SGHTA and CDR2 FQGNSA. V lost 5 bases to trimming and J lost 6 bases, with 15 bases between them. This CDR3 has 14 residues. Here the CDR3 reads CASSGASTFDTQYF. CDR3 in DNA: TGTGCCAGCAGCGGGGCCTCAACTTTCGATACGCAGTATTTT. The full variable domain, with the rest looked up from reference TRBV7-2 and TRBJ2-3, is GAGVSQSPSNKVTEKGKDVELRCDPISGHTALYWYRQSLGQGLEFLIYFQGNSAPDKSGLPSDRFSAERTGGSVSTLTIQRTQQEDSAVYLCASSGASTFDTQYFGPGTRLTVL.

In its sample, this clonotype was seen many times. This chain connects TRBV6-5 to TRBJ1-2, with 7 bases matching TRBD1. CDR3 length equals 16 residues. The germline V gene has CDR1 MNHEY and CDR2 SVGAGI. With 2 bases clipped from V and 0 bases from J, the junction kept 6 bases outside the gene matches. CDR3 DNA: TGTGCCAGCAGTTACAGGGGACAGCCATCTAACTATGGCTACACCTTC. Protein: CASSYRGQPSNYGYTF.

This clonotype has at least ten counts. The gene calls are TRBV12-3 or TRBV12-4 and TRBJ2-5; D possibly uses TRBD1 or TRBD2 (5 bases each). With 8 bases removed from V and 4 bases from J, the gap between germline ends came to 20 bases. CDR3 length: 15 amino acids. The CDR3 bases are TGTGCCAGCCGAGGGGCCGAGGCGGTCAGAGAGACCCAGTACTTC. Translating it yields CASRGAEAVRETQYF.

This clonotype was counted only a few times. CDR3 residues: CSATASGESGEQFF. CDR3 bases: TGCAGTGCTACTGCTAGCGGGGAAAGCGGGGAGCAGTTCTTC. V and J are TRBV20-1 and TRBJ2-1; 9 bases line up with TRBD2. The CDR3 length is 14 residues. V was clipped by 4 bases and J by 10 bases; unmatched bases: 11. CDR1 and CDR2 (germline): DFQATT, SNEGSKA (reference sequence).

This clonotype was counted between two and nine times. This rearrangement joins TRBV9 to TRBJ2-7; 7 bases map to TRBD1. The germline V gene encodes CDR1 SGDLS and CDR2 YYNGEE. V lost 2 bases and J lost 1; bases outside the gene matches: 3. The CDR3 consists of 14 residues. The CDR3 loop is CASSVATGSYEQYF. In DNA form, the CDR3 reads TGTGCCAGCAGCGTGGCGACAGGGTCCTACGAGCAGTACTTC.

This clonotype was seen repeatedly, ten times or more. The genes are TRBV11-2 and TRBJ1-2, with TRBD1 matching over 7 bases. The CDR3 is 13 amino acids. Germline trimming cut 5 bases from V and 8 bases from J; bases unmatched to any gene: 8. Germline lookup yields CDR1 SGHAT and CDR2 FQNNGV. The CDR3 loop is CASSQGGASGYTF. DNA of the CDR3: TGTGCCAGCAGCCAAGGGGGCGCAAGCGGCTACACCTTC.

This clonotype occurred many times. The V and J genes are TRBV7-8 and TRBJ2-1, with D possibly called TRBD1 or TRBD2 (5 bases each). Germline CDR1 and CDR2: SGHVS and FQNEAQ. V lost 5 bases and J lost 0, with 14 bases in between. The CDR3 sequence is 16 residues long. CDR3 DNA: TGTGCCAGCAGCCGCTTTTTGGGGGACTCCTACAATGAGCAGTTCTTC. This codes for CASSRFLGDSYNEQFF.

This clonotype was detected ten times or more. The rearrangement uses TRBV28 and TRBJ2-5, with a tentative D call TRBD1 (5 bases). V lost 5 bases and J 2 bases, leaving 6 bases between the germline ends. The germline gives CDR1 MDHEN, CDR2 SYDVKM. This CDR3 spans 12 amino acids. CDR3 sequence: CASSRGQETQYF. The CDR3 DNA follows: TGTGCCAGCAGTAGGGGTCAAGAGACCCAGTACTTC.

This clonotype was picked up many times. The gene calls are TRBV2 and TRBJ1-6; no clear D. Germline V gene data show CDR1 as SNHLY and CDR2 as FYNNEI. This CDR3 has 13 amino acids. V was shortened by 0 bases and J by 13 bases, with 10 bases between the two germline ends. The CDR3 reads CASSEARGSPLHF. The CDR3 nucleotides read TGTGCCAGCAGTGAAGCACGGGGATCCCCCCTCCACTTT.

Only one count was recorded for this clonotype. A much larger clone sits a single nucleotide away, making a read error possible. The V and J genes are TRBV7-2 and TRBJ2-7; possibly TRBD1 for D (5 bases). CDR3 length equals 14 residues. Germline lookup yields CDR1 SGHTA and CDR2 FQGNSA. V lost 5 bases to trimming and J lost 5 bases, with 16 bases between them. The CDR3 sequence: CASSLGVYPHEQYF. CDR3 nucleotides: TGTGCCAGCAGCCTAGGGGTCTACCCCCACGAGCAGTACTTC.

This clonotype was counted only a few times. A much bigger clone sits one base away, suggesting this may be a read error. V usage is TRBV12-3 or TRBV12-4 and J usage is TRBJ2-2; no reliable D call. The CDR3 covers 16 residues. The CDR3: CAGSLTPGPGNGELFF. The CDR3 DNA reads TGTGCCGGCAGTTTGACACCCGGGCCAGGAAACGGGGAGCTGTTTTTT.

In this sample, this clonotype turned up a few times. V is TRBV10-3 and J is TRBJ2-1, with D maybe TRBD2 (5 bases). With 6 bases removed from V and 3 bases from J, the gap between germline ends came to 18 bases. The V gene's germline CDR1 is ENHRY and CDR2 SYGVKD. The CDR3 loop spans 16 amino acids. The CDR3 DNA reads as TGTGCCATCAGACCATCACTAGACGCCCTCTACAATGAGCAGTTCTTC. It is translated as CAIRPSLDALYNEQFF.

This clonotype was found a few times. This chain links TRBV9 with TRBJ2-7, with 8 bases identical to TRBD2. CDR3 length equals 13 residues. Germline CDR1 SGDLS, CDR2 YYNGEE. V dropped 4 bases and J dropped 5; count of bases not matched to a gene: 5. CDR3 DNA: TGTGCCAGCAGCCCGGGGGGACTAGACGAGCAGTACTTC. It translates to CASSPGGLDEQYF.

This clonotype was observed at least ten times. V gene TRBV6-1 combines with J gene TRBJ2-7; D might be TRBD1 (6 bases). Germline loops: CDR1 MNHNS, CDR2 SASEGT. V was clipped by 3 bases and J by 5 bases, with 17 bases between them. The CDR3 is 15 amino acids. Here the CDR3 reads CASSENGQLYNEQYF. DNA of the CDR3: TGTGCCAGCAGTGAGAATGGACAGCTTTACAACGAGCAGTACTTC.

With regard to this clonotype: At one boundary the junction diverges from the germline segment, which might be a read error. The chain employs TRBV11-2 and TRBJ1-2; TRBD1 might be the D (5 bases). The CDR3 loop spans 12 amino acids. The germline gives CDR1 SGHAT, CDR2 FQNNGV. CDR3 loop: CASSDQGLGCTF. The CDR3 bases are TGTGCCAGCAGCGATCAGGGATTGGGCTGCACCTTC.

This clonotype was picked up many times. The rearrangement links TRBV11-2 to TRBJ2-7; no firm D call. The CDR3 extends over 13 amino acids. Trimming pared 3 bases from V and 1 base from J, leaving 7 bases between. Germline loops: CDR1 SGHAT, CDR2 FQNNGV. The DNA of the CDR3 is TGTGCCAGCAGCTTTGCACATTCCTACGAGCAGTACTTC. This encodes CASSFAHSYEQYF.